A single sample is the source of the 9 T cell receptor beta chains below, sequenced in a study of T cells after yellow fever vaccination (dated by TCRdb to the late 2010s). The library was prepared using 5' RACE. TCRdb shows the sequencer as Illumina HiSeq 2500. TCRdb handled the public reads itself, with Q25 trimming in fastp and clone calling in MiXCR, and kept productive beta chains. CDR3 protein sequences are deduplicated, and each keeps its most common genes and DNA. For this sample the table gives hundreds of thousands of distinct CDR3 sequences, of which 12% were detected only once. The ten largest make up more than 13% of the sample. The treatment or condition label for this specimen denotes: live attenuated yellow fever vaccine strain. This sample comprised PBMCs, obtained on the day of the yellow fever booster vaccination. The receptors come from a man aged 25-45 years who received the YFV17D yellow fever vaccine.

The chain employs TRBV20-1 and TRBJ2-2; D is possibly TRBD2 (5 bases). The CDR3 sequence is 14 residues long. Germline V gene sequence: CDR1 DFQATT, CDR2 SNEGSKA (reference sequence). V lost 1 base and J 6 bases, leaving 12 bases between the germline ends. DNA of the CDR3: TGCAGTGCTAGAGTATCGGGGAAATCCGGGGAGCTGTTTTTT. Protein sequence: CSARVSGKSGELFF.

This clonotype appeared many times. This CDR3 reads CASSQLTGTGEQYF. CDR3 in DNA: TGTGCCAGCAGCCAATTGACGGGAACTGGGGAGCAGTACTTC. The chain joins TRBV3-1 to TRBJ2-7; D is perhaps TRBD2 (5 bases). CDR1 and CDR2 (germline): LGHDT, YNNKEL (reference sequence). Trimming pared 2 bases from V and 7 bases from J, leaving 15 bases between. The CDR3 consists of 14 residues.

This clonotype came up a few times. V usage is TRBV20-1 and J usage is TRBJ2-7; D not certain. Germline-derived CDR1 and CDR2 are DFQATT and SNEGSKA (reference sequence). The V end was cut by 5 bases, the J end by 3 bases, with 17 bases between. This CDR3 is 14 amino acids long. The CDR3 region has the DNA TGCAGTGCTGGGCGGAGTTTACGAGACTACGAGCAGTACTTC. Encoded protein: CSAGRSLRDYEQYF.

This clonotype appeared many times. This chain links TRBV5-1 with TRBJ2-3; D possibly corresponds to TRBD2 (6 bases). With 6 bases removed from V and 2 bases from J, the gap between germline ends came to 19 bases. Germline-derived CDR1 and CDR2 are SGHRS and YFSETQ. This CDR3 contains 16 residues. CDR3 nucleotides: TGCGCCAGCAACCCATCTGTGGGCGGGAACACAGATACGCAGTATTTT. Protein: CASNPSVGGNTDTQYF.

The chain has TRBV7-2 and TRBJ2-3; tentatively, D is TRBD1 (6 bases). The CDR3 spans 16 residues. V was cut by 5 bases and J by 0 bases, with 15 bases left in between. CDR1 is SGHTA and CDR2 is FQGNSA in the germline V gene. The CDR3 DNA follows: TGTGCCAGCAGCGGACGGCAGGGGTCCAGCACAGATACGCAGTATTTT. Translating gives CASSGRQGSSTDTQYF.

The chain links TRBV11-2 to TRBJ2-4, with TRBD1 matching 7 bases. The ends lost 8 bases at V and 1 base at J; junction bases unmatched: 5. CDR3 length: 14 amino acids. Germline V gene data show CDR1 as SGHAT and CDR2 as FQNNGV. The DNA for the CDR3 is TGTGCCAGCTCACCCAGGGGGGCCAAAAACATTCAGTACTTC. It yields the protein CASSPRGAKNIQYF.

The chain employs TRBV4-2 and TRBJ2-7; 8 bases fit TRBD2. Germline V lookup: CDR1 LGHNA, CDR2 YNFKEQ. The CDR3 has 16 amino acids. The V gene end was trimmed by 0 bases and the J gene end by 2 bases; junction bases not matched to a gene: 6. The CDR3 here is CASSQEASGPTYEQYF. The CDR3 DNA is TGTGCCAGCAGCCAAGAGGCTAGCGGGCCGACCTACGAGCAGTACTTC.

The rearrangement joins TRBV20-1 to TRBJ2-7; D gene unclear. Trimming left V 3 bases short and J 0 bases short, with 9 bases between. CDR1 and CDR2 from the germline V gene are DFQATT and SNEGSKA (reference sequence). This CDR3 region has 13 residues. The CDR3 nucleotides read TGCAGTGCTAGTCAGGTGTACTCCTACGAGCAGTACTTC. Its translation is CSASQVYSYEQYF.

This clonotype was observed a handful of times. The chain couples TRBV20-1 to TRBJ2-1; tentatively, D is TRBD2 (5 bases). V lost 4 bases and J lost 4, with 8 bases in between. The CDR3 contains 12 residues. The germline V gene has CDR1 DFQATT and CDR2 SNEGSKA (reference sequence). CDR3 protein: CSATGEYNEQFF. The CDR3 DNA reads as TGCAGTGCTACCGGGGAGTACAATGAGCAGTTCTTC.